The rows below give T cell receptor beta chains drawn from one sample of a study of CD4 T cell repertoires in COVID-19. Sequenced by immunoSEQ multiplex PCR; TCRdb stores in-frame clones only, minus some. This sample carries around 23,000 clones, about 93% of them seen once, and the ten largest clones take roughly 0.65%. The material sequenced was circulating follicular helper CD4+ T cells (cTfh) from blood, taken before the COVID-19 pandemic. The origin of the receptors is a human donor who had COVID-19. The CDR3 runs from the conserved cysteine through the conserved F or W. A D gene is named only where the DNA matches it firmly. For some rows the clone size is stated as once, few or many, or as a class when expanded; others skip it.

TGTGCCATCTGTAGCGGGGTATCTGATACGCAGTATTTT,CAICSGVSDTQYF,TRBJ2-3,TRBV10-3,NA,TRBD2
TGTGCCAGTAGTATTAAAACAGGGGGCACCGGGGAGCTGTTTTTT,CASSIKTGGTGELFF,TRBJ2-2,TRBV19,NA,TRBD1
TGTGCCAGCAGCTTCGTGCAGGGGCTCTCCTACGAGCAGTACTTC,CASSFVQGLSYEQYF,TRBJ2-7,TRBV7-9,NA,NA
TGTGCCAGCAGTGGAGGCTCTAGCTACGAGCAGTACTTC,CASSGGSSYEQYF,TRBJ2-7,TRBV6-1,NA,NA
TGTGCCAGCAGCATCGATAGCGGGATCTCATACGAGCAGTACTTC,CASSIDSGISYEQYF,TRBJ2-7,TRBV5-4,NA,TRBD2
TGTGCCAGCAGCTTAGGGCCCTCGATTGGACAGTTTTTCCCCTACGAGCAGTACTTC,CASSLGPSIGQFFPYEQYF,TRBJ2-7,TRBV7-2,NA,NA
TGTGCCATCAGTGAAGGAGGGAGTGAGCAGTTCTTC,CAISEGGSEQFF,TRBJ2-1,TRBV10-3,NA,NA
TGCGCCAGCAGCCAAGTCGCGGGACAGGACAATCAGCCCCAGCATTTT,CASSQVAGQDNQPQHF,TRBJ1-5,TRBV4-1,NA,TRBD1
TGTGCCAGCAGTGTGGCTAGCGGGAGGGTCCAACGAGAGACCCAGTACTTC,CASSVASGRVQRETQYF,TRBJ2-5,TRBV6-1,NA,TRBD2
TGTGCCAGCAGAGCAGGACTTGACACCGGGGAGCTGTTTTTT,CASRAGLDTGELFF,TRBJ2-2,TRBV19,NA,NA
TGTGCCACCAGCGGGCAGACAGGGGAGACCTACAATGAGCAGTTCTTC,CATSGQTGETYNEQFF,TRBJ2-1,TRBV15,NA,TRBD1
TGTGCCAGCAGCTTAGTGGCGGGAACCCAAGAGACCCAGTACTTC,CASSLVAGTQETQYF,TRBJ2-5,TRBV7-2,NA,NA
TGTGCCAGTAGTAAGGACAGCAGCTCCTATAATTCCCCCCTCCACTTT,CASSKDSSSYNSPLHF,TRBJ1-6,TRBV19,NA,NA
TGTGCCATCAGTGGGTTGGCGGGACAGGGCACCGGGGAGCTGTTTTTT,CAISGLAGQGTGELFF,TRBJ2-2,TRBV10-3,once,TRBD1
TGTGCCAGTAGTCATCTCGGGACAGAGAACTATGGCTACACCTTC,CASSHLGTENYGYTF,TRBJ1-2,TRBV19,NA,TRBD1
TGTGCCAGCAGCCCCGGGCGGGAGCCCTACGAGCAGTACTTC,CASSPGREPYEQYF,TRBJ2-7,TRBV7-6,few,TRBD2
TGTGCCAGCAGTCAGGGAGGGTTAAGGGACACTGAAGCTTTCTTT,CASSQGGLRDTEAFF,TRBJ1-1,TRBV27,NA,NA
TGCGCCAGCAGCTTGTGGGGGGGCCAGGGGACCTCTGAAGCTTTCTTT,CASSLWGGQGTSEAFF,TRBJ1-1,TRBV5-1,NA,NA
TGTGCCAGCAGTAACCGGGGACAGGGGGCGCGGGAGACCCAGTACTTC,CASSNRGQGARETQYF,TRBJ2-5,TRBV27,NA,TRBD1
TGCGCCAGCAACTTGGCGGGAGTATACAATGAGCAGTTCTTC,CASNLAGVYNEQFF,TRBJ2-1,TRBV5-1,NA,TRBD2
TGCGCCAGCAGCTTGGATGCAGCGTCGGGGAATTCACCCCTCCACTTT,CASSLDAASGNSPLHF,TRBJ1-6,TRBV5-1,NA,NA
TGCGCCAGCAGACCTAGGGGGACAGGGGCCGGGGAGGACTATGGCTACACCTTC,CASRPRGTGAGEDYGYTF,TRBJ1-2,TRBV4-1,NA,TRBD1
TGTGCCAGCAGCTTAGGGGAGGGGACAGATACGCAGTATTTT,CASSLGEGTDTQYF,TRBJ2-3,TRBV13,NA,NA
TGCGCCAGCAGCCAACAGTCCTTAAGCTCCTACGAGCAGTACTTC,CASSQQSLSSYEQYF,TRBJ2-7,TRBV5-1,NA,NA
TGTGCCACCAGCAGAACAGATACTCAGGGGACTGAAGCTTTCTTT,CATSRTDTQGTEAFF,TRBJ1-1,TRBV15,once,NA
TGCGCCAGCAGCCCCGGGACAGGGCCTTACGAGCAGTACTTC,CASSPGTGPYEQYF,TRBJ2-7,TRBV5-1,NA,TRBD1
TGTGCCAGCAGGTCTAGCGGGGTCCAAGAGACCCAGTACTTC,CASRSSGVQETQYF,TRBJ2-5,TRBV7-2,NA,TRBD2
TGTGCCAGCAGTTACGATCCGAGGAACACCATATATTTT,CASSYDPRNTIYF,TRBJ1-3,TRBV6-6,NA,NA
TGTGCCAGTAGTATAGAAGGGCAGGGGTTGGGACAGCCCCAGCATTTT,CASSIEGQGLGQPQHF,TRBJ1-5,TRBV19,NA,NA